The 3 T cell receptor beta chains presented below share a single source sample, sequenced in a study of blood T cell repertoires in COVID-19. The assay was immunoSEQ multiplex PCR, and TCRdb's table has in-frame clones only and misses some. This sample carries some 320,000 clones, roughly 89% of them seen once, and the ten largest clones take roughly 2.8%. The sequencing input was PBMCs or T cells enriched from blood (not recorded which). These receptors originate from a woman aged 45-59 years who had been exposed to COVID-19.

The CDR3 DNA reads TGCAGTGCTAGGTTCGACAATGAGCAGTTCTTC. Translation gives CSARFDNEQFF. V and J are TRBV20-1 and TRBJ2-1; no reliable D call. V dropped 3 bases and J dropped 5 bases, with 5 bases sitting between them. CDR1 and CDR2 from the germline V gene are DFQATT and SNEGSKA (reference sequence). The CDR3 extends over 11 amino acids.

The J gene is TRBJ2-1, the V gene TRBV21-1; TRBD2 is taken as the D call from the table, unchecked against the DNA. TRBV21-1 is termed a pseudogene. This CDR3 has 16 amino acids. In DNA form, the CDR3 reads TGTGCCAGCAGCAAAGCGCGAGCCACCTCCTACAATGAGCAGTTCTTC. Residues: CASSKARATSYNEQFF.

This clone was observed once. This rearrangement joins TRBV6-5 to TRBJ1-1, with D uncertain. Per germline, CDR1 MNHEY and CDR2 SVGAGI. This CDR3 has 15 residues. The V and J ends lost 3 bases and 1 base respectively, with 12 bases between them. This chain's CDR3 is CASSYIRGWNTEAFF. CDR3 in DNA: TGTGCCAGCAGTTATATCCGGGGATGGAACACTGAAGCTTTCTTT.